The source of this T cell receptor beta chain is a study of T cell responses to AZD1222 COVID-19 vaccine. Germline V lookup: CDR1 SGHNT, CDR2 YYREEE (reference sequence). This CDR3 has 17 residues. With 1 base clipped from V and 0 bases from J, the junction kept 9 bases outside the gene matches. Broader study findings: The reported proportion of spike-specific TCRs targeting unmutated variant regions was nearly half. Elevations in Spike-specific TCR breadth and depth followed administration of two AZD1222 doses. Donors were mostly white British, more females; clonal diversity possibly underestimated.

Clones were read by immunoSEQ multiplex PCR, and TCRdb kept only the in-frame ones, dropping some. The data show tens of thousands of clones, 75% to 90% seen once. Only one count was recorded for this clone. Its antigen is unidentified. The clonotype was recovered from an adult who received the AZD1222 COVID-19 vaccine. Source: peripheral blood, taken 28 days after the second AZD1222 dose. V is TRBV5-4 and J is TRBJ1-2; 7 bases agree with TRBD1. CDR3 DNA: TGTGCCAGCAGCTTGAATGTGCGACAGGGAGCTAACTATGGCTACACCTTC. Protein product: CASSLNVRQGANYGYTF.